One and the same sample provided the 6 T cell receptor beta chains below, sequenced in a study of blood T cell repertoires in COVID-19 (dated by TCRdb to 2020 to 2022). The library was obtained by the immunoSEQ multiplex PCR assay. TCRdb obtained this table from immuneACCESS and retained in-frame rearrangements with V and J assigned. These tables miss some clones; where compared with another copy, unresolved V genes account for less than half of the shortfall, and the remainder is unexplained. For this sample the table gives 150,000 to 190,000 clones, of which around 80% were detected only once. The ten largest clonotypes hold approximately 7.3% of the sample. The sequencing input was PBMCs or T cells enriched from blood (not recorded which). These receptors were taken from a man between 50 and 59 years old who had recovered from COVID-19.

The chain couples TRBV4-2 to TRBJ2-7; D not certain. V lost 0 bases and J lost 6, with 12 bases in between. Germline assignment: CDR1 LGHNA and CDR2 YNFKEQ. This CDR3 contains 14 residues. The CDR3 protein is CASSQDFASGEQYF. For the CDR3, the DNA is TGTGCCAGCAGCCAAGATTTTGCGTCGGGCGAGCAGTACTTC.

The J gene is TRBJ2-3, the V gene TRBV5-1; 10 bases agree with TRBD2. V lost 5 bases to trimming and J lost 0 bases; unmatched junction nucleotides: 6. The CDR3 has 16 residues. The germline CDR1 and CDR2 sequences are SGHRS and YFSETQ. In DNA form, the CDR3 reads TGCGCCAGCAGGGCTAGCGGGGGTGCTAGCACAGATACGCAGTATTTT. This translates into CASRASGGASTDTQYF.

The chain has TRBV7-3 and TRBJ2-1; 10 nucleotides agree with TRBD2. The CDR3 extends over 15 amino acids. CDR1 is SGHTA and CDR2 is FQGTGA in the germline V gene. V shed 6 bases, J shed 6 bases, and the junction held 8 bases outside the gene matches. CDR3 sequence: CASSIGGTSANEQFF. Written as DNA, the CDR3 is TGTGCCAGCAGTATAGGTGGGACTAGCGCCAATGAGCAGTTCTTC.

The V call is TRBV5-6, the J call TRBJ1-4; 12 bases match TRBD1. Germline V gives CDR1 SGHDT, CDR2 YYEEEE. The V gene end was trimmed by 4 bases and the J gene end by 7 bases; junction bases not matched to a gene: 14. This CDR3 region has 18 residues. CDR3 protein: CASSRISGTGGGGEKLFF. The CDR3 DNA is TGTGCCAGCAGCCGGATCTCCGGGACAGGGGGCGGAGGTGAAAAACTGTTTTTT.

The chain's CDR3 is CASSDSWSSYNEQFF. The CDR3 DNA reads as TGTGCCAGCAGTGACTCGTGGAGCTCCTACAATGAGCAGTTCTTC. The chain links TRBV6-4 to TRBJ2-1; unclear D gene. The V end lost 0 bases, the J end lost 0 bases, and 6 bases lay between the germline ends. The CDR3 consists of 15 residues. Looked up from germline, CDR1 is MRHNA and CDR2 is SNTAGT.

CDR3 protein: CASSIQQGSNQPQHF. CDR3 in DNA: TGTGCCAGTAGTATCCAACAGGGAAGCAATCAGCCCCAGCATTTT. The chain links TRBV19 to TRBJ1-5; TRBD1 might be the D (6 bases). The germline V gene has CDR1 LNHDA and CDR2 SQIVND (reference sequence). V was trimmed by 3 bases and J by 1 base, leaving 10 bases between them. There are 15 residues in the CDR3.